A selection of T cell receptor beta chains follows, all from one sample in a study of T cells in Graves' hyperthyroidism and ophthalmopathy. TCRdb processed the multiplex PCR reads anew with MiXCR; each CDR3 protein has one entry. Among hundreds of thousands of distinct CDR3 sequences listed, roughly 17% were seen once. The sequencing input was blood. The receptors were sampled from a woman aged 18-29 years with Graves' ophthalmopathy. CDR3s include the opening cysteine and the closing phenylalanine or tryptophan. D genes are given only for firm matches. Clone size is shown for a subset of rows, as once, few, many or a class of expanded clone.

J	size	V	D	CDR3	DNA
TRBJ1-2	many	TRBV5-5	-	CASSLEVVNYGYTF	TGTGCCAGCAGCTTGGAAGTTGTGAACTATGGCTACACCTTC
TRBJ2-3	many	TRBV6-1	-	CASREHRGGTGSTDTQYF	TGTGCCAGCAGGGAACACCGGGGGGGGACAGGGAGCACAGATACGCAGTATTTT
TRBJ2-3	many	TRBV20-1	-	CSAIAVTDTQYF	TGCAGTGCTATAGCGGTCACAGATACGCAGTATTTT
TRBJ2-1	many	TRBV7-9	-	CASSLSLEQFF	TGTGCCAGCAGCTTGTCCCTTGAGCAGTTCTTC
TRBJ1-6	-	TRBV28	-	CASRQGSSPLHF	TGTGCCAGCAGACAGGGTTCTTCACCCCTCCACTTT
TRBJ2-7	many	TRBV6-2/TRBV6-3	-	CASRDGGFYEQYF	TGTGCCAGCAGAGACGGGGGTTTCTACGAGCAGTACTTC
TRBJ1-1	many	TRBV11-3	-	CASSLDRENTEAFF	TGTGCCAGCAGCTTAGACCGGGAAAACACTGAAGCTTTCTTT
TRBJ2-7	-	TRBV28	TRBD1	CASSLSQGAGYEQYF	TGTGCCAGCAGTTTGTCACAGGGGGCTGGGTACGAGCAGTACTTC
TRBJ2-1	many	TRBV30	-	CAWSPVRNEQFF	TGTGCCTGGAGCCCCGTCCGGAATGAGCAGTTCTTC
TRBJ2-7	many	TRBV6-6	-	CASSYEGEQYF	TGTGCCAGCAGTTACGAGGGCGAGCAGTACTTC
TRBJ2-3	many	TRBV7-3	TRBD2	CASSPGGHTDTQYF	TGTGCCAGCAGCCCGGGGGGTCACACAGATACGCAGTATTTT
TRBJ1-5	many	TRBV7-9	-	CASSLGADSNQPQHF	TGTGCCAGCAGCTTAGGAGCGGATAGCAATCAGCCCCAGCATTTT
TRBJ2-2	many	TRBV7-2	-	CASRQLGQTARGELFF	TGTGCCAGCAGACAACTAGGCCAAACCGCCCGGGGGGAGCTGTTTTTT
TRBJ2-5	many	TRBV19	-	CASSLTSGPAGGETQYF	TGTGCCAGTAGTCTAACCTCGGGACCAGCGGGCGGAGAGACCCAGTACTTC
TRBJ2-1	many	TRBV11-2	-	CASSIGAGREQFF	TGTGCCAGCAGCATAGGGGCGGGGCGTGAGCAGTTCTTC
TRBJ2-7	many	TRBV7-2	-	CASRPTGISYEQYF	TGTGCCAGCCGACCCACGGGGATTTCCTACGAGCAGTACTTC
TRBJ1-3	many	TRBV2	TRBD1	CASGRDRSSGNTIYF	TGTGCCAGCGGTCGGGACAGGAGCTCTGGAAACACCATATATTTT
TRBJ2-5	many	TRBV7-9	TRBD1	CASSSGQDPKETQYF	TGTGCCAGCAGCTCCGGACAGGACCCCAAAGAGACCCAGTACTTC
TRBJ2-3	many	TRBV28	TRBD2	CASSLVVSGIEGDTQYF	TGTGCCAGCAGTTTGGTGGTGAGCGGGATAGAAGGGGATACGCAGTATTTT
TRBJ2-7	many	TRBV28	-	CASRDRGALYEQYF	TGTGCCAGCAGGGACAGAGGGGCCCTCTACGAGCAGTACTTC
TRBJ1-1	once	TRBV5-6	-	CASSFYICSARRTEAFF	-
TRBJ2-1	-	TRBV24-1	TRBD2	CATSDLAGDSYNEQFF	TGTGCCACCAGTGATCTAGCGGGAGACTCCTACAATGAGCAGTTCTTC
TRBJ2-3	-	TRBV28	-	CASSLKPGTDTQYF	TGTGCCAGCAGTTTGAAACCGGGAACAGATACGCAGTATTTT